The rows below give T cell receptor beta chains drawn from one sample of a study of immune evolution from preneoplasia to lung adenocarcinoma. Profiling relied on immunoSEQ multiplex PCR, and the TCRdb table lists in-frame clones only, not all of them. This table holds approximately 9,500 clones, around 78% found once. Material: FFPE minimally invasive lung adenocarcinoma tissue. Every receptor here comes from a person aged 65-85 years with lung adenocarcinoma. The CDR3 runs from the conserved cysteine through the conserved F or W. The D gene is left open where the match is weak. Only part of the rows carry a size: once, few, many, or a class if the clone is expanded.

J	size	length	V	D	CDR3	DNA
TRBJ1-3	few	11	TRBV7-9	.	CASSAGNTIYF	TGTGCCAGCAGCGCGGGAAACACCATATATTTT
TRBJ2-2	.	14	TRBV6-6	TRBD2	CASKRDLNTGELFF	TGTGCCAGCAAGCGGGACTTAAACACCGGGGAGCTGTTTTTT
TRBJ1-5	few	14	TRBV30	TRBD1	CAWSPPDRDQPQHF	TGTGCCTGGAGTCCACCGGACAGGGATCAGCCCCAGCATTTT
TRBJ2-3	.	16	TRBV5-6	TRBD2	CASSLRVGGYTDTQYF	TGTGCCAGCAGCTTGCGAGTGGGGGGGTACACAGATACGCAGTATTTT
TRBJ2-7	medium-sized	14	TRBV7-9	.	CASSSQTGPDEQYF	TGTGCCAGCAGCTCCCAGACAGGTCCCGACGAGCAGTACTTC
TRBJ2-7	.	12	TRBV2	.	CASSEGLYEQYF	TGTGCCAGCAGTGAAGGCCTGTACGAGCAGTACTTC
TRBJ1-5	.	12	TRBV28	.	CASSLITGQGYF	TGTGCCAGCAGTTTAATTACGGGACAAGGGTATTTT
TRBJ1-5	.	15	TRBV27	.	CASSPQGLSNQPQHF	TGTGCCAGCAGTCCACAGGGTTTAAGCAATCAGCCCCAGCATTTT
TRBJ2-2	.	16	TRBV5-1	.	CASSLGWFANTGELFF	TGCGCCAGCAGCTTGGGATGGTTCGCGAACACCGGGGAGCTGTTTTTT
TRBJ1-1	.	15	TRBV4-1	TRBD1	CASSRLQGVNTEAFF	TGCGCCAGCAGCCGGTTACAGGGGGTTAACACTGAAGCTTTCTTT
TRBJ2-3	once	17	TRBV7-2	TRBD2	CASSPPLTSGRADTQYF	TGTGCCAGCAGCCCTCCACTGACTAGCGGGAGGGCGGATACGCAGTATTTT
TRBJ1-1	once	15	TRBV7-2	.	CASSLMYSGGTEAFF	TGTGCCAGCAGCTTAATGTACAGCGGGGGCACTGAAGCTTTCTTT
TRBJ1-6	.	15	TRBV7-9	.	CAISTDGTYNSPLHF	TGTGCCATCTCGACGGACGGTACCTATAATTCACCCCTCCACTTT
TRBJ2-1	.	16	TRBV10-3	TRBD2	CAISESAREGRNEQFF	TGTGCCATCAGTGAGTCTGCACGGGAGGGCCGGAATGAGCAGTTCTTC
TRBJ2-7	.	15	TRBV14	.	CASSPRRVGAYEQYF	TGTGCCAGCAGCCCCCGCCGGGTGGGGGCCTACGAGCAGTACTTC
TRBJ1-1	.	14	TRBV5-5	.	CASSLTLANTEAFF	TGTGCCAGCAGCTTGACTCTGGCGAACACTGAAGCTTTCTTT
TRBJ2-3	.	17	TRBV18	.	CASSPRGPQGSADTQYF	TGTGCCAGCTCACCCCGGGGTCCGCAGGGATCCGCAGATACGCAGTATTTT
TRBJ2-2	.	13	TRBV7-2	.	CASKGINTGELFF	TGTGCCAGCAAGGGGATAAACACCGGGGAGCTGTTTTTT
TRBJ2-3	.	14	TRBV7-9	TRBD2	CASGTGLAADTQYF	TGTGCCAGCGGCACAGGACTAGCCGCAGATACGCAGTATTTT
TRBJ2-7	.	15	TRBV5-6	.	CASTLRGVGSYEQYF	TGTGCCAGCACCCTAAGAGGGGTGGGGTCCTACGAGCAGTACTTC
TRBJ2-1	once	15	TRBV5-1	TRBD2	CASSLVALAGGEQFF	TGCGCCAGCAGCTTGGTAGCGCTAGCGGGAGGTGAGCAGTTCTTC
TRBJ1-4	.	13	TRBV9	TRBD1	CASSGGTAEKLFF	TGTGCCAGCAGCGGAGGGACAGCGGAAAAACTGTTTTTT